The 3 T cell receptor beta chains reported below all come from one sample, sequenced in a study of cutaneous CD30+ T cell lymphoproliferative disorder and hepatitis E. Data came from immunoSEQ multiplex PCR; TCRdb stores just in-frame clones and leaves some out. The data contain 1,000 to 1,400 clones, around 84% of them singletons. The sample taken for sequencing was skin tissue. The receptors originated from a human donor with a cutaneous T cell lymphoproliferative disorder associated with hepatitis E virus.

The chain is built from TRBV4-1 and TRBJ1-2, with 7 bases identical to TRBD1. J lost 4 bases, V lost 1 base, and 15 bases had no gene match. From germline, CDR1 is MGHRA and CDR2 YSYEKL. This CDR3 contains 18 residues. CDR3 in DNA: TGCGCCAGCAGCCAAGGTGCAAGTAGGGACAGCCGTGTCTATGGCTACACCTTC. It codes for CASSQGASRDSRVYGYTF.

V gene TRBV28 combines with J gene TRBJ1-2, with TRBD1 identical over 8 bases. The trim removed 4 bases at V and 8 bases at J, leaving 6 bases unmatched. Germline lookup yields CDR1 MDHEN and CDR2 SYDVKM. CDR3 size: 13 residues. CDR3 DNA: TGTGCCAGCAGTTCGACAGGGGTTTACGGCTACACCTTC. Translating gives CASSSTGVYGYTF.

This clone is a singleton in its sample. J is TRBJ1-1 and V is TRBV6-1; the D is unclear. The CDR3 spans 14 residues. V shed 2 bases and J shed 3 bases, with 10 bases lying between them. The germline V gene has CDR1 MNHNS and CDR2 SASEGT. This CDR3 is CASSELMSYTEAFF. The DNA of the CDR3 is TGTGCCAGCAGTGAACTTATGTCGTACACTGAAGCTTTCTTT.